Listed below are T cell receptor beta chains from one sample, sequenced in a study of technical replicates of blood from a few donors. Assay: immunoSEQ multiplex PCR; the TCRdb copy retains only in-frame clones and omits some. The repertoire has 7,500 to 9,500 clones, roughly 91% of them found once; the top ten carry 7.5% to 9.5%. Specimen: PBMCs. These receptors all stem from a human donor in good health. Both conserved end residues are part of each CDR3. A D gene is named only where the DNA matches it firmly. Rows may omit the clone size; those that give it use once, few, many or a size class.

J gene,V gene,D gene,clone size,CDR3 protein,CDR3 DNA
TRBJ2-7,TRBV5-4,TRBD1,-,CASSSTGTGAYEQYF,TGTGCCAGCAGCTCTACCGGGACAGGCGCCTACGAGCAGTACTTC
TRBJ2-7,TRBV7-9,TRBD2,-,CASSLATGGALSEQYF,TGTGCCAGCAGCTTAGCCACGGGAGGGGCGTTGAGTGAGCAGTACTTC
TRBJ2-7,TRBV11-2,-,-,CASSLVGRGWSEQYF,TGTGCCAGCAGCTTAGTTGGCAGGGGCTGGAGCGAGCAGTACTTC
TRBJ1-2,TRBV28,TRBD1,few,CASTATGGYNYGYTF,TGTGCCAGCACCGCGACAGGGGGATATAACTATGGCTACACCTTC
TRBJ2-2,TRBV5-4,TRBD2,-,CASSLAGLAGETGELFF,TGTGCCAGCAGCTTGGCCGGGCTAGCGGGAGAGACCGGGGAGCTGTTTTTT
TRBJ1-5,TRBV11-3,-,-,CASSLGWGRQPQHF,TGTGCCAGCAGCTTAGGATGGGGGCGTCAGCCCCAGCATTTT
TRBJ2-1,TRBV9,-,once,CASSIQVRVGSSYNEQFF,TGTGCCAGCAGCATACAGGTCCGAGTGGGCAGCTCCTACAATGAGCAGTTCTTC
TRBJ2-7,TRBV4-2,TRBD2,-,CASSQDGLAAYEQYF,TGTGCCAGCAGCCAAGATGGGCTAGCGGCCTACGAGCAGTACTTC
TRBJ2-3,TRBV5-1,TRBD2,-,CASSWGLAGDISTDTQYF,TGCGCCAGCAGCTGGGGACTAGCGGGAGACATTAGCACAGATACGCAGTATTTT
TRBJ2-7,TRBV7-9,TRBD2,-,CASSLTGLAGASGDYEQYF,TGTGCCAGCAGCTTAACTGGTCTGGCGGGCGCTAGCGGGGACTACGAGCAGTACTTC
TRBJ1-4,TRBV6-5,TRBD1,-,CASSYDGTGQSQLFF,TGTGCCAGCAGTTACGACGGGACAGGTCAATCGCAACTGTTTTTT
TRBJ1-5,TRBV21-1,-,-,CASSSGQGARGNQPQHF,TGTGCCAGCAGCAGTGGGCAGGGGGCGCGTGGCAATCAGCCCCAGCATTTT
TRBJ2-3,TRBV7-9,TRBD2,-,CASSPPTSGRLTDTQYF,TGTGCCAGCAGCCCCCCGACTAGCGGGAGGTTAACAGATACGCAGTATTTT
TRBJ2-7,TRBV7-9,-,-,CASSRDWNNEQYF,TGTGCCAGCAGCCGGGACTGGAACAACGAGCAGTACTTC
TRBJ2-7,TRBV6-5,TRBD2,-,CASSYSMTGGWYEQYF,TGTGCCAGCAGTTACTCTATGACGGGAGGTTGGTACGAGCAGTACTTC
TRBJ2-6,TRBV29-1,TRBD1,-,CSVEGWQGVSGANVLTF,TGCAGCGTTGAGGGGTGGCAGGGGGTATCTGGGGCCAACGTCCTGACTTTC
TRBJ2-5,TRBV29-1,TRBD2,-,CSVGGLAGGGRETQYF,TGCAGCGTAGGGGGTCTAGCGGGAGGGGGTCGAGAGACCCAGTACTTC
TRBJ2-5,TRBV2,TRBD1,-,CASSERGRLTETQYF,TGTGCCAGCAGTGAAAGGGGGCGATTGACGGAGACCCAGTACTTC
TRBJ2-5,TRBV10-3,TRBD1,-,CAISPGVGQGQETQYF,TGTGCCATCAGTCCGGGGGTGGGACAGGGGCAAGAGACCCAGTACTTC
TRBJ2-1,TRBV18,TRBD1,-,CASSPRQGSAHNEQFF,TGTGCCAGCTCGCCTCGACAGGGATCGGCTCACAATGAGCAGTTCTTC
TRBJ1-1,TRBV4-2,-,-,CASSPDNGRTGAFF,TGTGCCAGCAGTCCTGACAACGGGAGAACGGGAGCTTTCTTT
TRBJ2-1,TRBV28,-,-,CATSLRYNEQFF,TGTGCCACTAGCTTGCGGTACAATGAGCAGTTCTTC
TRBJ2-2,TRBV7-8,TRBD2,-,CASTLGGLAGDGLTGELFF,TGTGCCAGCACCTTAGGGGGGCTAGCGGGAGATGGTCTCACCGGGGAGCTGTTTTTT
TRBJ1-2,TRBV27,-,-,CASTMTPNYGYTF,TGTGCCAGCACCATGACTCCTAACTATGGCTACACCTTC
TRBJ2-7,TRBV10-1,TRBD2,-,CASSERTSGYEQYF,TGCGCCAGCAGTGAGAGGACTAGCGGCTACGAGCAGTACTTC
TRBJ2-7,TRBV7-9,TRBD2,-,CASSRLAGPSYEQYF,TGTGCCAGCAGCCGACTAGCGGGCCCCTCCTACGAGCAGTACTTC
TRBJ2-1,TRBV5-1,TRBD1,-,CASSRNRGSYNEQFF,TGCGCCAGCAGCCGCAACAGGGGGTCCTACAATGAGCAGTTCTTC
TRBJ2-5,TRBV7-2,TRBD1,-,CASSLYGQGLETQYF,TGTGCCAGCAGCTTATACGGACAGGGCCTAGAGACCCAGTACTTC
TRBJ2-7,TRBV7-2,TRBD1,-,CASSRPGQVPYEQYF,TGTGCCAGCAGCCGCCCGGGACAGGTTCCCTACGAGCAGTACTTC
TRBJ2-2,TRBV10-1,-,-,CASSHFTNANTGELFF,TGCGCCAGCAGTCACTTCACGAACGCGAACACCGGGGAGCTGTTTTTT
TRBJ1-3,TRBV12-2,-,-,CASRLAQEGVSRSGNTIYF,TGTGCAAGTCGCTTAGCGCAAGAGGGGGTCTCAAGGTCTGGAAACACCATATATTTT